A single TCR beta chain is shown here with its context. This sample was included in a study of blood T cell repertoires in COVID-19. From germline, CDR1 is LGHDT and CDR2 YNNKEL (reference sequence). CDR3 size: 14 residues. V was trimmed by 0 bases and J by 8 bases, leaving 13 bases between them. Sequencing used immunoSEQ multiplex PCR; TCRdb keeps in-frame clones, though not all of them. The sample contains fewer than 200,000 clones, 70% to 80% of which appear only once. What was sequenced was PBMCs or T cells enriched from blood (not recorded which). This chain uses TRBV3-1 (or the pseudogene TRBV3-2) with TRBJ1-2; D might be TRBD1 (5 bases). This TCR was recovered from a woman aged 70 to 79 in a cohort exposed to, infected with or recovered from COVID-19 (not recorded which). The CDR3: CASSQESQAQGYTF. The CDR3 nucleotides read TGTGCCAGCAGCCAAGAGTCACAGGCACAGGGCTACACCTTC.